A single sample gave rise to the 32 T cell receptor beta chains below, sequenced in a study of blood T cells in healthy people across ages. A second about 6 to 11 cycle PCR used barcoded and J-beta primers. MiXCR was run by TCRdb on the 5' RACE reads, yielding one entry per CDR3 protein. The repertoire has approximately 800,000 distinct CDR3 sequences, about three fifths of them found once; the top ten carry 22%. The sample was blood. The receptors originated from a man younger than 45 in good health.

The table lists this clonotype with a few counts. The V and J genes are TRBV4-3 and TRBJ2-1, with D perhaps matching TRBD2 (5 bases). V lost 1 base and J lost 7, with 14 bases in between. Germline V gene sequence: CDR1 LGHNA, CDR2 YSLEER. CDR3 length: 15 amino acids. The CDR3 sequence: CASSQGRYLRNEQFF. DNA for the CDR3: TGCGCCAGCAGCCAAGGGAGGTATCTTCGGAATGAGCAGTTCTTC.

The chain has TRBV29-1 and TRBJ2-7, with 11 bases that match TRBD2. The CDR3 loop spans 12 amino acids. J lost 6 bases, V lost 5 bases, and 3 bases had no gene match. Germline V CDR1 and CDR2: SQVTM, ANQGSEA. The CDR3, as DNA: TGCAGCGTTACTAGCGGGAGTGGCGAGCAGTACTTC. Protein sequence: CSVTSGSGEQYF.

The chain employs TRBV20-1 and TRBJ2-7, with 7 bases lining up with TRBD1. This CDR3 has 13 residues. The V and J ends lost 5 bases and 5 bases, in that order; junction bases with no gene match: 9. The germline V gene has CDR1 DFQATT and CDR2 SNEGSKA (reference sequence). The CDR3 nucleotides are TGCAGTGCTCGAGGACAGGAGTCCAACGAGCAGTACTTC. Translating it yields CSARGQESNEQYF.

Remarks on this clonotype: Mismatch with germline at one junction end may stem from a read error. The rearrangement uses TRBV7-9 and TRBJ2-1; 10 positions match TRBD2. The CDR3 is 16 residues long. In germline, CDR1 is SEHNR, CDR2 FQNEAQ (reference sequence). The CDR3 nucleotides read TGTGCCGGCAGCCCAATAGCGGGGGGCCTAATAAATGAGCAGTTCTTC. It encodes CAGSPIAGGLINEQFF.

J is TRBJ2-1 and V is TRBV12-5; 9 positions agree with TRBD2. The V gene's germline CDR1 is LGHNT and CDR2 FRNRAP. The CDR3 runs to 15 residues. After removal of 4 bases from V and 4 bases from J, the junction contained 5 bases not matched to a gene. The CDR3 region has the DNA TGTGCTAGTGGTTCCGGGACTAGCAGGTACAATGAGCAGTTCTTC. Its protein is CASGSGTSRYNEQFF.

This clonotype was recorded once. CDR3 protein: CASSLAASGRGYYNEQYF. DNA of the CDR3: TGTGCCAGCAGTCTTGCGGCGAGCGGGAGAGGGTACTACAATGAGCAGTACTTC. The V gene is TRBV28, the J gene TRBJ2-4, with 8 nucleotides matching TRBD2. This CDR3 region has 18 residues. Unmatched junction bases numbered 25, after V lost 5 bases and J lost 13 bases. CDR1 and CDR2 (germline): MDHEN, SYDVKM.

The chain links TRBV4-3 to TRBJ1-2; D possibly corresponds to TRBD1 (5 bases). This CDR3 comprises 16 residues. The V gene's germline CDR1 is LGHNA and CDR2 YSLEER. The V end lost 1 base, the J end lost 3 bases, and 15 bases lay between the germline ends. CDR3 nucleotides: TGCGCCAGCAGCCAAGGCAGGGCCGTTCCGGACTATGGCTACACCTTC. Its translation is CASSQGRAVPDYGYTF.

The V call is TRBV29-1, the J call TRBJ2-1, with 12 bases matching TRBD2. Looked up from germline, CDR1 is SQVTM and CDR2 is ANQGSEA. The CDR3 totals 14 residues. V shed 5 bases and J 2 bases; nucleotides not matched to a gene: 1. In nucleotides, the CDR3 is TGCAGCGTTCTAGCGGGAGGGCCCTACAATGAGCAGTTCTTC. Translated, it gives CSVLAGGPYNEQFF.

This clonotype was recorded a few times. The chain uses TRBV7-8 and TRBJ2-1; D not resolved. The germline gives CDR1 SGHVS, CDR2 FQNEAQ. V lost 7 bases, J lost 5 bases, and 18 bases lay in between. This CDR3 comprises 15 residues. The CDR3 DNA follows: TGTGCCAGCAACCCCGGGCTGGGGTCCAACAATGAGCAGTTCTTC. Translation: CASNPGLGSNNEQFF.

The V gene is TRBV10-3, the J gene TRBJ2-1; weak D call: TRBD2 (6 bases). Matching the DNA end better, TRBJ2-7 makes the J call doubtful. In germline, CDR1 is ENHRY, CDR2 SYGVKD. This CDR3 spans 15 amino acids. The CDR3 bases are TGTGCCATCAGTGTGGAGGAGGGCTCCTACAATGAGCAGTACTTC. Protein: CAISVEEGSYNEQYF.

This clonotype was seen a handful of times. Possible read error: a much larger clone is one base away. J is TRBJ2-1 and V is TRBV11-3; TRBD2 might be the D (6 bases). Germline CDR1 reads SGHNT; CDR2 reads YENEEA. The CDR3 has 14 residues. The ends were cut back, 5 bases at V and 9 bases at J, with 17 bases in the middle. The CDR3 is CASSVRERVSEQFF. The CDR3 DNA reads as TGTGCCAGCAGCGTACGGGAGAGGGTTAGTGAGCAGTTCTTC.

In nucleotides, the CDR3 is TGCAGTGCTCTCTCCCTACTAGCGGGGGGGGACAATGAGCAGTTCTTC. Translation gives CSALSLLAGGDNEQFF. This chain uses TRBV20-1 with TRBJ2-1, with TRBD2 matching 13 bases. Germline trimming cut 5 bases from V and 5 bases from J; bases unmatched to any gene: 9. Germline-derived CDR1 and CDR2 are DFQATT and SNEGSKA (reference sequence). This CDR3 region has 16 residues.

The chain recombines TRBV20-1 with TRBJ2-5; 9 nucleotides align to TRBD2. Trimming cost V 0 bases and J 1 base; bases outside gene matches: 12. Germline V CDR1 and CDR2: DFQATT, SNEGSKA (reference sequence). The length of the CDR3 is 18 residues. As DNA, the CDR3 is TGCAGTGCTAGAGATGATCCGCTGACTAGCGGAGGCCAAGAGACCCAGTACTTC. Translation: CSARDDPLTSGGQETQYF.

The chain carries TRBV5-1 and TRBJ2-5, with 8 bases matching TRBD2. The CDR3 sequence is 15 residues long. The V gene end was trimmed by 0 bases and the J gene end by 5 bases; junction bases not matched to a gene: 6. The germline V gene has CDR1 SGHRS and CDR2 YFSETQ. Written as DNA, the CDR3 is TGCGCCAGCAGCTTGGCAGCGGGGGCGAAGGAGACCCAGTACTTC. Protein: CASSLAAGAKETQYF.

This clonotype came up a few times. V is TRBV27 and J is TRBJ2-7, with 10 nucleotides matching TRBD2. Germline V lookup: CDR1 MNHEY, CDR2 SMNVEV (reference sequence). The J segment lost 3 bases and the V segment lost 6 bases, leaving 11 bases of the junction unmatched. This CDR3 has 16 amino acids. CDR3 DNA sequence: TGTGCCAGCAGACCCGCAGCGGGAGGGCGGGTCTACGAGCAGTACTTC. Translated: CASRPAAGGRVYEQYF.

This clonotype has more than one count but fewer than ten. The chain couples TRBV11-2 to TRBJ2-2, with TRBD2 as a possible D gene (6 bases). This CDR3 is 13 amino acids long. Trimming stripped 8 bases from V and 4 bases from J, with 11 bases between. Looked up from germline, CDR1 is SGHAT and CDR2 is FQNNGV. The CDR3, as DNA: TGTGCCAGCGCCGCGGGGCTCACCGGGGAGCTGTTTTTT. The encoded protein is CASAAGLTGELFF.

This clonotype was recorded a few times. This chain joins TRBV9 and TRBJ2-4; tentative D call: TRBD1 (6 bases). Between the trimmed V and J ends, which lost 3 bases and 6 bases, there was a span of 13 bases. This CDR3 is built from 14 residues. The germline CDR1 and CDR2 sequences are SGDLS and YYNGEE. In DNA form, the CDR3 reads TGTGCCAGCAGCGGATACAGGGATGGAAACATTCAGTACTTC. Protein: CASSGYRDGNIQYF.

The chain couples TRBV16 to TRBJ2-6; D uncertain. Trimming shortened V by 4 bases and J by 0 bases, and 10 bases separated the two germline ends. The length of the CDR3 is 16 residues. The germline V gene encodes CDR1 KGHSY and CDR2 FQNENV. CDR3 amino acids: CASSPRINSGANVLTF. DNA of the CDR3: TGTGCCAGCAGCCCGAGGATCAACTCTGGGGCCAACGTCCTGACTTTC.

As regards this clonotype: A read error may produce the germline difference seen at one junction end. This chain joins TRBV6-2 or TRBV6-3 and TRBJ2-5; D uncertain. The germline gives CDR1 MNHEY, CDR2 SVGEGT. The length of the CDR3 is 15 residues. As DNA, the CDR3 is TGTGTCAGCAGTTACAGTGCGGCACTGACAGAGACCCAGTACTTC. It translates to CVSSYSAALTETQYF.

In this sample, this clonotype turned up a few times. V and J are TRBV3-1 and TRBJ1-1; D gene ambiguous. Per the germline V gene, CDR1 is LGHDT and CDR2 is YNNKEL (reference sequence). This CDR3 region has 12 residues. Trimming left V 3 bases short and J 0 bases short, with 2 bases between. CDR3 protein: CASSQMNTEAFF. The CDR3 bases are TGTGCCAGCAGCCAGATGAACACTGAAGCTTTCTTT.

The J gene is TRBJ1-2, the V gene TRBV29-1, with D possibly matching TRBD1 (6 bases). This CDR3 contains 12 residues. Trimming took 7 bases from V and 4 from J, leaving 13 bases between them. Germline CDR1 reads SQVTM; CDR2 reads ANQGSEA. The CDR3 nucleotides read TGCAGCGCTGGCGGGGACATCTATGGCTACACCTTC. It yields the protein CSAGGDIYGYTF.

The chain employs TRBV25-1 and TRBJ1-1; D is perhaps TRBD1 (6 bases). Germline V gene data show CDR1 as MGHDK and CDR2 as SYGVNS. The CDR3 totals 13 residues. Trimming shortened V by 5 bases and J by 3 bases, and 10 bases separated the two germline ends. The CDR3 here is CASSNTGHTEAFF. CDR3 sequence (DNA): TGTGCCAGCAGTAACACAGGGCACACTGAAGCTTTCTTT. The full variable domain, completed using reference TRBV25-1 and TRBJ1-1, is EADIYQTPRYLVIGTGKKITLECSQTMGHDKMYWYQQDPGMELHLIHYSYGVNSTEKGDLSSESTVSRIRTEHFPLTLESARPSHTSQYLCASSNTGHTEAFFGQGTRLTVV.

This chain joins TRBV20-1 and TRBJ1-2; TRBD1 might be the D (5 bases). V dropped 6 bases and J dropped 4 bases, with 21 bases sitting between them. CDR1 and CDR2 (germline): DFQATT, SNEGSKA (reference sequence). This CDR3 has 15 residues. CDR3 nucleotides: TGCAGTGCGTCATTACCAGGGCGGAATAGCTATGGCTACACCTTC. This encodes CSASLPGRNSYGYTF.

This clonotype was seen more than once but under ten times. The chain recombines TRBV5-5 with TRBJ1-2, with 9 bases fitting TRBD1. There are 15 residues in the CDR3. Trimming at V came to 0 bases and at J to 7 bases, leaving 7 bases not matched to a gene. CDR1 is SGHKS, CDR2 YYEKEE, per germline (reference sequence). The CDR3 DNA reads TGTGCCAGCAGCTTGGAACAGGGGGCCTCGGTTGGCTACACCTTC. This encodes CASSLEQGASVGYTF. The whole variable domain, filled in from reference TRBV5-5 and TRBJ1-2, reads DAGVTQSPTHLIKTRGQQVTLRCSPISGHKSVSWYQQVLGQGPQFIFQYYEKEERGRGNFPDRFSARQFPNYSSELNVNALLLGDSALYLCASSLEQGASVGYTFGSGTRLTVV.

The chain couples TRBV29-1 to TRBJ2-1; 10 nucleotides agree with TRBD2. The J call may be in error: the DNA end matches TRBJ2-7 better. Looked up from germline, CDR1 is SQVTM and CDR2 is ANQGSEA. The CDR3 is made up of 17 amino acids. CDR3 in amino acids: CSAAGTSAGLSYNEQYF. As DNA, the CDR3 is TGCAGCGCAGCCGGGACTAGCGCCGGACTCTCCTACAATGAGCAGTACTTC.

This chain uses TRBV6-6 with TRBJ1-1; D not resolved. Germline assignment: CDR1 MNHNY and CDR2 SVGAGI (reference sequence). V lost 2 bases and J 5 bases, leaving 12 bases between the germline ends. There are 14 residues in the CDR3. CDR3 residues: CASSYNRRGTEAFF. In DNA form, the CDR3 reads TGTGCCAGCAGTTACAACCGTCGAGGGACTGAAGCTTTCTTT.

The CDR3 here is CSALKPGTPNTEAFF. The CDR3 region has the DNA TGCAGTGCCCTTAAGCCAGGGACACCGAACACTGAAGCTTTCTTT. The genes are TRBV20-1 and TRBJ1-1; TRBD1 is a possible D gene (6 bases). The V gene lost 6 bases and the J gene lost 1 base, with 18 bases spanning the gap. This CDR3 is built from 15 residues. CDR1 and CDR2 from the germline V gene are DFQATT and SNEGSKA (reference sequence).

This chain joins TRBV20-1 and TRBJ2-6, with D uncertain. The CDR3 totals 14 residues. The V end lost 1 base, the J end lost 4 bases, and 8 bases lay between the germline ends. Looked up from germline, CDR1 is DFQATT and CDR2 is SNEGSKA (reference sequence). CDR3 in amino acids: CSARGKAGANVLTF. CDR3 in DNA: TGCAGTGCTAGAGGTAAAGCCGGGGCCAACGTCCTGACTTTC.

V gene TRBV7-6 combines with J gene TRBJ2-2, with TRBD2 matching over 8 bases. This CDR3 is 18 amino acids long. With 1 base clipped from V and 2 bases from J, the junction kept 9 bases outside the gene matches. The germline V gene encodes CDR1 SGHVS and CDR2 FNYEAQ. CDR3 loop: CASSLGLSGGSNTGELFF. The CDR3, as DNA: TGTGCCAGCAGCTTAGGGTTGAGCGGGGGATCTAACACCGGGGAGCTGTTTTTT.

This rearrangement joins TRBV5-1 to TRBJ2-5, with 7 bases aligning to TRBD1. The J call is doubtful: the DNA matches TRBJ2-7 better. CDR3 size: 14 residues. In germline, CDR1 is SGHRS, CDR2 YFSETQ. The CDR3 loop reads CASSKGTEAYEQYF. The CDR3 region has the DNA TGCGCCAGCAGCAAAGGGACAGAAGCCTACGAGCAGTACTTC.

The chain combines TRBV7-3 with TRBJ1-1; the D is unclear. V lost 4 bases, J lost 1 base, and 7 bases lay in between. Germline CDR1 reads SGHTA; CDR2 reads FQGTGA. The CDR3 has 13 amino acids. The CDR3 DNA reads TGTGCCAGCAGCTCCGTATGGAACACTGAAGCTTTCTTT. This encodes CASSSVWNTEAFF.

V and J are TRBV12-3 or TRBV12-4 and TRBJ1-1; D not resolved. The CDR3 has 13 residues. V lost 2 bases and J lost 8, with 12 bases in between. DNA of the CDR3: TGTGCCAGCAGTTTACCGGGAACGAAGGAAGCTTTCTTT. Translating gives CASSLPGTKEAFF.